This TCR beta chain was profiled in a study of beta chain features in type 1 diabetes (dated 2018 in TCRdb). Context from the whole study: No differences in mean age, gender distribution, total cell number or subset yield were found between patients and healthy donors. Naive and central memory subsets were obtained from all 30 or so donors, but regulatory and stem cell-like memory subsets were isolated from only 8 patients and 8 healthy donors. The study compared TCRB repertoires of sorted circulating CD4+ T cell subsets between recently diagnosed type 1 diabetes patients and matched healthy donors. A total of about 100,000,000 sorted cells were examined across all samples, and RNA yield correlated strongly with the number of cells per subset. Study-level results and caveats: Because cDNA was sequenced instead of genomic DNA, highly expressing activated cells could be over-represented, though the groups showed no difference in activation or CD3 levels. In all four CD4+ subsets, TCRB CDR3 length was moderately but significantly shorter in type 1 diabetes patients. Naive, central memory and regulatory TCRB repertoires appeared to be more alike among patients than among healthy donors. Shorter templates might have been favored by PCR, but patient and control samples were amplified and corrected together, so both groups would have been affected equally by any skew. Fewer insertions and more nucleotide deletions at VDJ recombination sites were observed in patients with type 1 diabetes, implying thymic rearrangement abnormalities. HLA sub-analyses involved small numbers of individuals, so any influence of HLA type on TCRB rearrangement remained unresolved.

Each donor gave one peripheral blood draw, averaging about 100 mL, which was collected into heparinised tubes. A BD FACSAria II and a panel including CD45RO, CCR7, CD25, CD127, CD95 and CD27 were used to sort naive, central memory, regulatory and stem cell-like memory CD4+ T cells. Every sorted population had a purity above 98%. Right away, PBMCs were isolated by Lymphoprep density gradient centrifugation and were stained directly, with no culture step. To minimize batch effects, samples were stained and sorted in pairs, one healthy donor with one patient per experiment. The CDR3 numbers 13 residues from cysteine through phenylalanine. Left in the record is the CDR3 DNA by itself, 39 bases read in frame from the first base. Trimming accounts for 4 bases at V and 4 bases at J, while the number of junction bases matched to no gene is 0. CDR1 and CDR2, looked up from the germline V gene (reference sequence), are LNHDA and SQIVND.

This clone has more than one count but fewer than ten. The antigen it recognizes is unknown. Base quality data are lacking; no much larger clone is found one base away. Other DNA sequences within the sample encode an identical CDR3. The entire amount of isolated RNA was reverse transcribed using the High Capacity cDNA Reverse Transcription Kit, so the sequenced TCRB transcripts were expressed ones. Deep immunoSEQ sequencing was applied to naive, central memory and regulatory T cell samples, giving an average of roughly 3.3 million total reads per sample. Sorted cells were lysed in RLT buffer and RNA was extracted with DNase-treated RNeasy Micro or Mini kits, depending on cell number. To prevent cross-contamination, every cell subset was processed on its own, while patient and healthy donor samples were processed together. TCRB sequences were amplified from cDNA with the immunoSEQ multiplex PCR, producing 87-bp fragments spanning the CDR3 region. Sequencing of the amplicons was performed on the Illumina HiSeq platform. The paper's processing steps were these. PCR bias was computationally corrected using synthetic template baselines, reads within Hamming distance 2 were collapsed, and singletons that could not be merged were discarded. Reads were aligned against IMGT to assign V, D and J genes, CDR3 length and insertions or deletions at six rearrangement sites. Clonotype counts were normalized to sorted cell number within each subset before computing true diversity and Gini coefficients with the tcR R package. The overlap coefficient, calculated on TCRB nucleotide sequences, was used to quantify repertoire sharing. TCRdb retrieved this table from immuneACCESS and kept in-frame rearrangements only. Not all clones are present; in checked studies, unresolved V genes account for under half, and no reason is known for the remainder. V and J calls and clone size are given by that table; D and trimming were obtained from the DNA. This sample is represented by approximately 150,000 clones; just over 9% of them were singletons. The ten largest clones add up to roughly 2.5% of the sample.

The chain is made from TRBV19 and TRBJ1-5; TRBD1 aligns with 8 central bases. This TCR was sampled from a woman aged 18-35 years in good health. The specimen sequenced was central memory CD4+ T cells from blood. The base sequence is TGTGCCAGTAGTAGACAGGGGAATCAGCCCCAGCATTTT. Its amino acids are CASSRQGNQPQHF.